What follows describes a single T cell receptor (beta chain). No antigen is known for it. The donors gave bone marrow, and they were healthy. Use of 60 Vbeta and 13 Jbeta primers characterized the PCR. TCRdb keeps only in-frame clones here, not all; method: immunoSEQ multiplex PCR. The sample shows about 130,000 clones, 65% to 75% of them seen only once. This record comes from a study of cytomegalovirus exposure and HLA in healthy donors. The germline V gene has CDR1 MNHNS and CDR2 SASEGT. Trimming took off 5 bases at V and 3 bases at J, with 11 bases between the two ends. The CDR3 loop spans 13 amino acids. Points from the study as a whole: CMV serostatus was the only recorded immune exposure for donors. There were reportedly fewer N-insertions in an Asian-associated ancestry cluster than the roughly 700-donor mean, in a later analysis. Relative to equally common others, HLA-associated TCR beta chains showed greater clonal expansion in a later analysis.

Material for sequencing was PBMCs. V gene TRBV6-1 combines with J gene TRBJ2-7; D possibly corresponds to TRBD2 (5 bases). The clonotype comes from a man aged 40-49 years in good health and CMV-seropositive. The chain's CDR3 is CASSRADGYEQYF. As DNA, the CDR3 is TGTGCCAGCAGTAGAGCGGACGGCTACGAGCAGTACTTC.